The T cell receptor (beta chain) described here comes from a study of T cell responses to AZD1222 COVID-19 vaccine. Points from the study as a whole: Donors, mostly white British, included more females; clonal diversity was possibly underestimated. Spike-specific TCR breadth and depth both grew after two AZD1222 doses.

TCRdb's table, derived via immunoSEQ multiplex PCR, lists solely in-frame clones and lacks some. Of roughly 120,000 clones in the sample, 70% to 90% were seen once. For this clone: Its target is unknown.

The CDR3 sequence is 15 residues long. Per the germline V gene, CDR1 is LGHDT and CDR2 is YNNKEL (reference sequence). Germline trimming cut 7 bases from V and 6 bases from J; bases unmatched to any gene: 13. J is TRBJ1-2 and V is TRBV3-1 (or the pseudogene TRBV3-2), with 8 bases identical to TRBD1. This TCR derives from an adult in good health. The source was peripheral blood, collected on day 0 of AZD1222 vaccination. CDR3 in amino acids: CASNPSTGESNGYTF. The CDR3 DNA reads TGTGCCAGCAACCCCTCGACAGGGGAGTCAAATGGCTACACCTTC.